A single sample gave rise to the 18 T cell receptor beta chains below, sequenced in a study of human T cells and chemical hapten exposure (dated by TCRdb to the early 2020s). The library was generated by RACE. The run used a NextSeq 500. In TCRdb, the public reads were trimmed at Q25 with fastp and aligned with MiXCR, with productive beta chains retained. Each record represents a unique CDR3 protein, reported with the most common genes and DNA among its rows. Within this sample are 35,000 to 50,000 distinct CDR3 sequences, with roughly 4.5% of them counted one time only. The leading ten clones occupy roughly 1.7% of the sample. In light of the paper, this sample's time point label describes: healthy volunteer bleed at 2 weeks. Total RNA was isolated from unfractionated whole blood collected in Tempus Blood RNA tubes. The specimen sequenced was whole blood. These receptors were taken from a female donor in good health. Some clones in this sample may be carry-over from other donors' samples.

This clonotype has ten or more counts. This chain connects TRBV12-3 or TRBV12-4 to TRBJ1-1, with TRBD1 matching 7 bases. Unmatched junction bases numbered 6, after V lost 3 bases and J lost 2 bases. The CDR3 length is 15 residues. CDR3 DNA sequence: TGTGCCAGCAGTTTTAAAGGGGGCGCAAACACTGAAGCTTTCTTT. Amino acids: CASSFKGGANTEAFF.

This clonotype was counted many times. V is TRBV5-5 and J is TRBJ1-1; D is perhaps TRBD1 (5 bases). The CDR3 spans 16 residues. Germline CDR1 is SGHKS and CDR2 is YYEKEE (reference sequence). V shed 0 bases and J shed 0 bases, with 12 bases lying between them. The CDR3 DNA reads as TGTGCCAGCAGCTTGGGGGGCACTACGATGAACACTGAAGCTTTCTTT. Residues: CASSLGGTTMNTEAFF.

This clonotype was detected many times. This CDR3 is CSASFGASGLTDTQYF. The CDR3 DNA follows: TGCAGTGCTAGTTTTGGGGCTAGCGGATTAACAGATACGCAGTATTTT. The gene calls are TRBV20-1 and TRBJ2-3, with TRBD2 matching over 7 bases. The V segment lost 3 bases and the J segment 3 bases; nucleotides outside the gene matches: 12. The CDR3 is made up of 16 amino acids. Germline values: CDR1 DFQATT, CDR2 SNEGSKA (reference sequence).

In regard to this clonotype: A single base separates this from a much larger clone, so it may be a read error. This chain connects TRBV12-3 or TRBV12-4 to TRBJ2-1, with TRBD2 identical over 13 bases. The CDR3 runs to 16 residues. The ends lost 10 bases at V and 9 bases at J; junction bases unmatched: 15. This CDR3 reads CAIRPLTSGGFAEQFF. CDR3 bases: TGTGCCATCAGACCCCTGACTAGCGGGGGGTTCGCTGAGCAGTTCTTC.

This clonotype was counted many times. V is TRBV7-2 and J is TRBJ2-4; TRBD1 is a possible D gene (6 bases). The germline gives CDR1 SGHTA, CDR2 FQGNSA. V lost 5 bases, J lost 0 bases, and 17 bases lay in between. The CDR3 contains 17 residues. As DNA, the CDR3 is TGTGCCAGCAGCCGCGCTACAGGGAGCCTAGCCAAAAACATTCAGTACTTC. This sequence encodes CASSRATGSLAKNIQYF.

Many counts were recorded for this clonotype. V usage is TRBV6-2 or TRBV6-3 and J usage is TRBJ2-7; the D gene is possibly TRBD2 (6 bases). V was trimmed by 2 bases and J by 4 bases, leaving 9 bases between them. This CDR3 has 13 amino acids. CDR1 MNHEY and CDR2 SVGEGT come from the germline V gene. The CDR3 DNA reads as TGTGCCAGCAGTTACGGGAGGCAGTACGAGCAGTACTTC. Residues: CASSYGRQYEQYF.

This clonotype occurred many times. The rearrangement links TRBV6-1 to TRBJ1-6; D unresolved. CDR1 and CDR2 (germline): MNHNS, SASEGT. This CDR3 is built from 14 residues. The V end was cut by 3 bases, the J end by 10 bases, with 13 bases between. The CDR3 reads CASSDGVEWSPLHF. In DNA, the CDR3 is TGTGCCAGCAGTGACGGGGTAGAATGGTCACCCCTCCACTTT.

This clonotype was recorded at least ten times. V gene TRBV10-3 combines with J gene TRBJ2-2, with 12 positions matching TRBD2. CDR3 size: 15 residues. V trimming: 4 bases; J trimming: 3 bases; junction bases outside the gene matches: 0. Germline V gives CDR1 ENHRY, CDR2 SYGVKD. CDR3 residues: CAISGTSGDTGELFF. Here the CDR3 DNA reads TGTGCCATCAGTGGGACTAGCGGGGACACCGGGGAGCTGTTTTTT.

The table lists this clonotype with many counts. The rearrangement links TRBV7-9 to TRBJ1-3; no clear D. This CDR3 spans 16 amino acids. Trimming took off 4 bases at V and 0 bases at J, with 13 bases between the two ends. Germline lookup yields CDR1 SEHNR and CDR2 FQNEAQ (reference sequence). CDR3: CASSSEEQISGNTIYF. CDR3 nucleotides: TGTGCCAGCAGCTCAGAAGAACAGATCTCTGGAAACACCATATATTTT.

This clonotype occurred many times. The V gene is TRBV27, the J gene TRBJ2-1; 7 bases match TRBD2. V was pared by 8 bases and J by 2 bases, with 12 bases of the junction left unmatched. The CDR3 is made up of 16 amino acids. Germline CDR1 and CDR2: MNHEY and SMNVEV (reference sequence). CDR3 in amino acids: CASSPGMGGAYNEQFF. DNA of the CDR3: TGTGCCAGCTCCCCCGGGATGGGGGGGGCCTACAATGAGCAGTTCTTC.

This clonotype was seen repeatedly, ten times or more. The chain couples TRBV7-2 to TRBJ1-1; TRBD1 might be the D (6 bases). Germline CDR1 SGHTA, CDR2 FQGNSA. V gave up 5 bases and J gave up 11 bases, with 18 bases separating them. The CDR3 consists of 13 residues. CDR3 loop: CASSPDGGRAAFF. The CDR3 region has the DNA TGTGCCAGCAGCCCAGACGGGGGGCGGGCGGCTTTCTTT.

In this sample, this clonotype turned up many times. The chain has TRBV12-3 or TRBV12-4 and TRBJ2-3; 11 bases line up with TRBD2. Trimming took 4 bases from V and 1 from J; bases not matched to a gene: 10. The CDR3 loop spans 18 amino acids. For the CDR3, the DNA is TGTGCCAGCAGTTCGGTAGCGGGGGGGCCCGGGGGCACAGATACGCAGTATTTT. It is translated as CASSSVAGGPGGTDTQYF.

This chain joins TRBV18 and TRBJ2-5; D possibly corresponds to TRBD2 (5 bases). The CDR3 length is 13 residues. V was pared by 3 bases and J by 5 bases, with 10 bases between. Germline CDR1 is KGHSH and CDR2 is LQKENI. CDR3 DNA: TGTGCCAGCTCACCTACTAGAACGGAGACCCAGTACTTC. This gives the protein CASSPTRTETQYF.

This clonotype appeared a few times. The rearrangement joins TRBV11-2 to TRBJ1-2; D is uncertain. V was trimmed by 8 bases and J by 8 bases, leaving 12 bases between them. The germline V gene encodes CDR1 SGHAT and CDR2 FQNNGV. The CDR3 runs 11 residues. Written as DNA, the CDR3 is TGTGCCAGCTGGTCGAAAGGAGGCTACACCTTC. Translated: CASWSKGGYTF.

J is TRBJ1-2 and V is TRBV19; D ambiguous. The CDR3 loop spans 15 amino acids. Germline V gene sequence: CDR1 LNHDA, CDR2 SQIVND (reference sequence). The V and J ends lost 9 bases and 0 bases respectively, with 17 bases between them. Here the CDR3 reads CASTRLVFSNYGYTF. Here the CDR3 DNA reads TGTGCCAGCACGAGACTAGTATTTTCTAACTATGGCTACACCTTC.

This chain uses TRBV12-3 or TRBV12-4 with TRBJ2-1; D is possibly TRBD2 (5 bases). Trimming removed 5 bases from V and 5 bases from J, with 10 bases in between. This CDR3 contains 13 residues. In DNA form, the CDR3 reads TGTGCCAGCAGTGAACTAGTAAACAATGAGCAGTTCTTC. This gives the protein CASSELVNNEQFF.

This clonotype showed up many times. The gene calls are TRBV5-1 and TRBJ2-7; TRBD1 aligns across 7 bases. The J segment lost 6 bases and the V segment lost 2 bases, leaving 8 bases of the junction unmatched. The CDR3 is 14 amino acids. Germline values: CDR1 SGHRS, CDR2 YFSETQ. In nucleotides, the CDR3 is TGCGCCAGCAGCTTAGGACAGGCGGCCGGCGAGCAGTACTTC. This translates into CASSLGQAAGEQYF.

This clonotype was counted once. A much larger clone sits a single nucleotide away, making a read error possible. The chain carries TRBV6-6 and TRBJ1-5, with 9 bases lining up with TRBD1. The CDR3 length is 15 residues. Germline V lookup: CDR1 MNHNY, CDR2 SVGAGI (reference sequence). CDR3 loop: CASSYSGQGLQPQNF. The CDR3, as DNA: TGTGCCAGCAGTTACTCGGGACAGGGTTTGCAGCCCCAGAATTTT.